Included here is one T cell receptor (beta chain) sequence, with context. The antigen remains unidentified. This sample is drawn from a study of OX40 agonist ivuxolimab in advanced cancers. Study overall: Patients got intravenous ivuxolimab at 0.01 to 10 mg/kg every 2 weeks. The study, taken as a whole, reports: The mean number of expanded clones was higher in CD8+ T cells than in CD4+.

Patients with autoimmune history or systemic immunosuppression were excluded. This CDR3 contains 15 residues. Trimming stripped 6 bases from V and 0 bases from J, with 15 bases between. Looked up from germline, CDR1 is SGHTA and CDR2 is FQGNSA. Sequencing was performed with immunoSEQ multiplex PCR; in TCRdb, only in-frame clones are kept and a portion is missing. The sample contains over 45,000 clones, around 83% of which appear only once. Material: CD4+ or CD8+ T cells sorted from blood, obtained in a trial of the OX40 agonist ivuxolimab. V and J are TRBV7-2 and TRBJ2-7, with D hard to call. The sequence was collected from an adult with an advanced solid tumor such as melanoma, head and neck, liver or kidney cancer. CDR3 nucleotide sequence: TGTGCCAGCAGTTACGACATGCAGATCTCCTACGAGCAGTACTTC. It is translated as CASSYDMQISYEQYF.